This is a list of T cell receptor beta chains from one sample in a study of somatic mutations in cytotoxic T cells in rheumatoid arthritis. Sequencing used immunoSEQ multiplex PCR; TCRdb keeps in-frame clones, though not all of them. The sample has approximately 21,000 clones, about 82% seen once; the top ten hold approximately 3.8%. The sequenced material came from CD8+ T cells sorted from blood. The receptor set was obtained from an adult with rheumatoid arthritis. CDR3s include the opening cysteine and the closing phenylalanine or tryptophan. Each record gives: CDR3 DNA, CDR3 protein, D gene, CDR3 length, V gene, J gene, clone size. The D gene is left open where the match is weak. Where a row states a size, it is once, few, many or the class of an expanded clone; other rows omit it.

CDR3nt: TGCAGCGGCTGGGACGCCGACAATGAGCAGTTCTTC
CDR3aa: CSGWDADNEQFF
d_gene: -
len: 12
v_gene: TRBV29-1
j_gene: TRBJ2-1
abundance: once

CDR3nt: TGTGCCAGCAGCGAGGGACTAGCGGTTTCCTACGAGCAGTACTTC
CDR3aa: CASSEGLAVSYEQYF
d_gene: TRBD2
len: 15
v_gene: TRBV9
j_gene: TRBJ2-7
abundance: -

CDR3nt: TGTGCCAGCAGCCAAGGGGGGAACACTGAAGCTTTCTTT
CDR3aa: CASSQGGNTEAFF
d_gene: -
len: 13
v_gene: TRBV16
j_gene: TRBJ1-1
abundance: -

CDR3nt: TGTGCTAGTGGTTCGGGTCAACTAGCGGGGGGGGGTCAGACCCAGTACTTC
CDR3aa: CASGSGQLAGGGQTQYF
d_gene: TRBD2
len: 17
v_gene: TRBV12-5
j_gene: TRBJ2-5
abundance: -

CDR3nt: TGTGCCAGCAGCTTGCTTCTCGGGCCTGGAAACACCATATATTTT
CDR3aa: CASSLLLGPGNTIYF
d_gene: -
len: 15
v_gene: TRBV7-7
j_gene: TRBJ1-3
abundance: -

CDR3nt: TGTGCCAGCAGCACTGGGGGCAGCGATCAGCCCCAGCATTTT
CDR3aa: CASSTGGSDQPQHF
d_gene: -
len: 14
v_gene: TRBV7-9
j_gene: TRBJ1-5
abundance: -

CDR3nt: TGTGCCAGCAGGTTCCTCGGCGGAACGGAGACCCAGTACTTC
CDR3aa: CASRFLGGTETQYF
d_gene: -
len: 14
v_gene: TRBV11-2
j_gene: TRBJ2-5
abundance: -

CDR3nt: TGTGCCAGCTCACCAAGAGCAGGGGACGAAGCTTTCTTT
CDR3aa: CASSPRAGDEAFF
d_gene: -
len: 13
v_gene: TRBV18
j_gene: TRBJ1-1
abundance: -

CDR3nt: TGTGCCAGCAGTTACGGGGCAGGGACCAACTATGGCTACACCTTC
CDR3aa: CASSYGAGTNYGYTF
d_gene: -
len: 15
v_gene: TRBV6-5
j_gene: TRBJ1-2
abundance: few

CDR3nt: TGTGCCAGCAGCTTCCACGGGGCCGGGGAGCTGTTTTTT
CDR3aa: CASSFHGAGELFF
d_gene: -
len: 13
v_gene: TRBV5-8
j_gene: TRBJ2-2
abundance: -

CDR3nt: TGTGCCAGCAGTGACGAAGCGGGGGGTGCAGATACGCAGTATTTT
CDR3aa: CASSDEAGGADTQYF
d_gene: TRBD2
len: 15
v_gene: TRBV6-4
j_gene: TRBJ2-3
abundance: -

CDR3nt: TGTGCCAGCAGCCAGACCGGGACTAGCGGGGCAGATACGCAGTATTTT
CDR3aa: CASSQTGTSGADTQYF
d_gene: TRBD2
len: 16
v_gene: TRBV5-4
j_gene: TRBJ2-3
abundance: -

CDR3nt: TGTGCCAGCAGTATACAGGGCCCTAATCAGCCCCAGCATTTT
CDR3aa: CASSIQGPNQPQHF
d_gene: -
len: 14
v_gene: TRBV6-5
j_gene: TRBJ1-5
abundance: -

CDR3nt: TGTGCCAGCAGCCCGCACGTGGGGGATAATGAGCAGTTCTTC
CDR3aa: CASSPHVGDNEQFF
d_gene: -
len: 14
v_gene: TRBV27
j_gene: TRBJ2-1
abundance: once

CDR3nt: TGTGCCAGCAGTCCCAGAGGACTTTCACCCCTCCACTTT
CDR3aa: CASSPRGLSPLHF
d_gene: -
len: 13
v_gene: TRBV27
j_gene: TRBJ1-6
abundance: few

CDR3nt: TGCGCCAGCAGTGGTAGCGGGGCAATAGATACGCAGTATTTT
CDR3aa: CASSGSGAIDTQYF
d_gene: TRBD2
len: 14
v_gene: TRBV10-1
j_gene: TRBJ2-3
abundance: -

CDR3nt: TGTGCCAGCAGCGTAGGTGGACTAGCTAGCACAGATACGCAGTATTTT
CDR3aa: CASSVGGLASTDTQYF
d_gene: TRBD2
len: 16
v_gene: TRBV9
j_gene: TRBJ2-3
abundance: -

CDR3nt: TGTGCCAGCAGCTTAGCTCCCCTCAGCGGGGGGGTATGGAATGAGCAGTTCTTC
CDR3aa: CASSLAPLSGGVWNEQFF
d_gene: TRBD2
len: 18
v_gene: TRBV7-6
j_gene: TRBJ2-1
abundance: -

CDR3nt: TGTGCCAGCAGTTACACTAGCGGCCAAGAGACCCAGTACTTC
CDR3aa: CASSYTSGQETQYF
d_gene: TRBD2
len: 14
v_gene: TRBV6-6
j_gene: TRBJ2-5
abundance: -

CDR3nt: TGTGCCAGCGGTCAACTCGACAAATCAGCAACTAATGAAAAACTGTTTTTT
CDR3aa: CASGQLDKSATNEKLFF
d_gene: -
len: 17
v_gene: TRBV7-9
j_gene: TRBJ1-4
abundance: -

CDR3nt: TGTGCCAGCAGTTTACGGGCAGGCAGGGCCTACGAGCAGTACTTC
CDR3aa: CASSLRAGRAYEQYF
d_gene: -
len: 15
v_gene: TRBV27
j_gene: TRBJ2-7
abundance: -

CDR3nt: TGTGCCAGCAGCCCTCGGACAGGGACCTACGAGCAGTACTTC
CDR3aa: CASSPRTGTYEQYF
d_gene: TRBD1
len: 14
v_gene: TRBV9
j_gene: TRBJ2-7
abundance: -

CDR3nt: TGCAGCATCACTGGGACAGGGATAGACTCGAACACTGAAGCTTTCTTT
CDR3aa: CSITGTGIDSNTEAFF
d_gene: TRBD1
len: 16
v_gene: TRBV29-1
j_gene: TRBJ1-1
abundance: -

CDR3nt: TGTGCCAGCAGCTTAGATCCGTCGACAGAGTTCTCTGGAAACACCATATATTTT
CDR3aa: CASSLDPSTEFSGNTIYF
d_gene: -
len: 18
v_gene: TRBV11-2
j_gene: TRBJ1-3
abundance: -

CDR3nt: TGTGCCAGCAGCTTAGTCCCACAGGGTGTATCAGTGTCCGACGAGCAGTACTTC
CDR3aa: CASSLVPQGVSVSDEQYF
d_gene: -
len: 18
v_gene: TRBV7-8
j_gene: TRBJ2-7
abundance: -

CDR3nt: TGTGCCAGTAGTCAACGGGCCTCTGGGGCCAACGTCCTGACTTTC
CDR3aa: CASSQRASGANVLTF
d_gene: -
len: 15
v_gene: TRBV19
j_gene: TRBJ2-6
abundance: -

CDR3nt: TGTGCCAGCAGCGTAGGGTCCGGGACCCCACGCGGCACCGGGGAGCTGTTTTTT
CDR3aa: CASSVGSGTPRGTGELFF
d_gene: -
len: 18
v_gene: TRBV9
j_gene: TRBJ2-2
abundance: -

CDR3nt: TGTGCCACCAGCGGGTTTGGCGTCCGCTCTGGGGCCAACGTCCTGACTTTC
CDR3aa: CATSGFGVRSGANVLTF
d_gene: -
len: 17
v_gene: TRBV15
j_gene: TRBJ2-6
abundance: -

CDR3nt: TGTGCCAGCCGCCGGACAGGGAACACTGAAGCTTTCTTT
CDR3aa: CASRRTGNTEAFF
d_gene: TRBD1
len: 13
v_gene: TRBV10-3
j_gene: TRBJ1-1
abundance: -

CDR3nt: TGTGCCAGCAGCCCTGGGACAGGGGGGCCCCAAAACATTCAGTACTTC
CDR3aa: CASSPGTGGPQNIQYF
d_gene: TRBD1
len: 16
v_gene: TRBV4-2
j_gene: TRBJ2-4
abundance: -

CDR3nt: TGTGCCAGCAGCAGGGTAGATAGCGGGGGACTATCCTACGAGCAGTACTTC
CDR3aa: CASSRVDSGGLSYEQYF
d_gene: TRBD2
len: 17
v_gene: TRBV27
j_gene: TRBJ2-7
abundance: -

CDR3nt: TGTGCCAGTAGTAACGGACAGGGCACTGAAGCTTTCTTT
CDR3aa: CASSNGQGTEAFF
d_gene: TRBD1
len: 13
v_gene: TRBV19
j_gene: TRBJ1-1
abundance: few

CDR3nt: TGTGCCAGCAGCCTCCGACAGGGTGGGGAGACCCAGTACTTC
CDR3aa: CASSLRQGGETQYF
d_gene: TRBD1
len: 14
v_gene: TRBV2
j_gene: TRBJ2-5
abundance: -

CDR3nt: TGTGCCAGCAGCTGGGGCGATGTCACTGAAGCTTTCTTT
CDR3aa: CASSWGDVTEAFF
d_gene: -
len: 13
v_gene: TRBV5-6
j_gene: TRBJ1-1
abundance: few

CDR3nt: TGTGCCAGCTGGGGAGGAGCTGACGAGCAGTACTTC
CDR3aa: CASWGGADEQYF
d_gene: -
len: 12
v_gene: TRBV7-9
j_gene: TRBJ2-7
abundance: -

CDR3nt: TGTGCCAGCAGGTCGGCTACCTACGAGCAGTACTTC
CDR3aa: CASRSATYEQYF
d_gene: -
len: 12
v_gene: TRBV7-9
j_gene: TRBJ2-7
abundance: few

CDR3nt: TGCGCCAGCAGCTACCGATGGGAATTGAACACTGAAGCTTTCTTT
CDR3aa: CASSYRWELNTEAFF
d_gene: -
len: 15
v_gene: TRBV5-1
j_gene: TRBJ1-1
abundance: few

CDR3nt: TGTGCCAGCAGCTGGTCCGGGACCGGGGAGCTGTTTTTT
CDR3aa: CASSWSGTGELFF
d_gene: -
len: 13
v_gene: TRBV7-9
j_gene: TRBJ2-2
abundance: -

CDR3nt: TGCGCCAGCAGCCTGGAGGGAGTACCCTATGGCTACACCTTC
CDR3aa: CASSLEGVPYGYTF
d_gene: -
len: 14
v_gene: TRBV5-1
j_gene: TRBJ1-2
abundance: -

CDR3nt: TGTGCGTGCCGACAGGGCAATCAGCCCCAGCATTTT
CDR3aa: CACRQGNQPQHF
d_gene: -
len: 12
v_gene: TRBV9
j_gene: TRBJ1-5
abundance: -

CDR3nt: TGTGCCAGCTCCCACCGACCGGCGGCCTCACCTACGCAGTATTTT
CDR3aa: CASSHRPAASPTQYF
d_gene: -
len: 15
v_gene: TRBV7-6
j_gene: TRBJ2-3
abundance: -

CDR3nt: TGCGCCAGCAGCCCCGAGTTCAATAGCAATCAGCCCCAGCATTTT
CDR3aa: CASSPEFNSNQPQHF
d_gene: -
len: 15
v_gene: TRBV4-3
j_gene: TRBJ1-5
abundance: once

CDR3nt: TGTGCCAGTAGTAGCTTCGATGCAACTAATGAAAAACTGTTTTTT
CDR3aa: CASSSFDATNEKLFF
d_gene: -
len: 15
v_gene: TRBV19
j_gene: TRBJ1-4
abundance: -

CDR3nt: TGCAGCGTGCAAGGGACAGCGAACACTGAAGCTTTCTTT
CDR3aa: CSVQGTANTEAFF
d_gene: TRBD1
len: 13
v_gene: TRBV29-1
j_gene: TRBJ1-1
abundance: -

CDR3nt: TGTGCCAGCAGTTACTCGACGGCAGGGTCCTACGAGCAGTACTTC
CDR3aa: CASSYSTAGSYEQYF
d_gene: -
len: 15
v_gene: TRBV6-5
j_gene: TRBJ2-7
abundance: -

CDR3nt: TGTGCCAGCAGCGTAGGGGGGACTAGCGGGGGGGCAGGCCGAGAGACCCAGTACTTC
CDR3aa: CASSVGGTSGGAGRETQYF
d_gene: TRBD2
len: 19
v_gene: TRBV9
j_gene: TRBJ2-5
abundance: -

CDR3nt: TGTGCCAGCAGCCCGATTCAGGGGGCCTACGAGCAGTACTTC
CDR3aa: CASSPIQGAYEQYF
d_gene: TRBD1
len: 14
v_gene: TRBV6-5
j_gene: TRBJ2-7
abundance: -

CDR3nt: TGTGCCAGCAGTGGGGACAGGAGTTATCAGCCCCAGCATTTT
CDR3aa: CASSGDRSYQPQHF
d_gene: TRBD1
len: 14
v_gene: TRBV6-1
j_gene: TRBJ1-5
abundance: -

CDR3nt: TGCGCCAGCAGCCCCCGACAGGGAGTAGGGGAGACCCAGTACTTC
CDR3aa: CASSPRQGVGETQYF
d_gene: TRBD1
len: 15
v_gene: TRBV4-3
j_gene: TRBJ2-5
abundance: -

CDR3nt: TGTGCCAGTAGTATGGGGGGAATCACAGATACGCAGTATTTT
CDR3aa: CASSMGGITDTQYF
d_gene: -
len: 14
v_gene: TRBV19
j_gene: TRBJ2-3
abundance: -

CDR3nt: TGTGCTAGTGGTTTGCCAGGGGAAGAGACCCAGTACTTC
CDR3aa: CASGLPGEETQYF
d_gene: -
len: 13
v_gene: TRBV12-5
j_gene: TRBJ2-5
abundance: -

CDR3nt: TGTGCCAGCAGTGAATGGCAGATCTATGGCTACACCTTC
CDR3aa: CASSEWQIYGYTF
d_gene: -
len: 13
v_gene: TRBV2
j_gene: TRBJ1-2
abundance: few

CDR3nt: TGCGCCAGCAGCCTCTGGGATAGCGGGGGGGATACGCAGTATTTT
CDR3aa: CASSLWDSGGDTQYF
d_gene: TRBD2
len: 15
v_gene: TRBV5-1
j_gene: TRBJ2-3
abundance: -

CDR3nt: TGTGCCAGTCAGGACAGATCTAACTATGGCTACACCTTC
CDR3aa: CASQDRSNYGYTF
d_gene: -
len: 13
v_gene: TRBV19
j_gene: TRBJ1-2
abundance: -

CDR3nt: TGTGCCAGCAGCCAAGCAAACTGGGGGGGTGAAGCTTTCTTT
CDR3aa: CASSQANWGGEAFF
d_gene: -
len: 14
v_gene: TRBV7-9
j_gene: TRBJ1-1
abundance: -